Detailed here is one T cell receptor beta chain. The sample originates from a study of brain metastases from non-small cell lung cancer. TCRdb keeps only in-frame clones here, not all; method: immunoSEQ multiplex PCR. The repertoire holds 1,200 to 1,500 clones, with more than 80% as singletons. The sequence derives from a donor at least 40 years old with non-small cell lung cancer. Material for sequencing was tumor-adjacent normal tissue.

CDR3 region: CASSDPGEETQYF. The CDR3 bases are TGCGCCAGCAGTGATCCAGGTGAAGAGACCCAGTACTTC. The chain has TRBV10-1 and TRBJ2-5, with unresolved D. The germline V and J ends were trimmed by 3 bases and 3 bases, with 8 bases remaining between them. The germline V gene encodes CDR1 WNHNN and CDR2 SYGVQD (reference sequence). The CDR3 contains 13 residues.